The sequence of this T cell receptor (beta chain) was determined in a study of T cell responses to AZD1222 COVID-19 vaccine. TCRdb's table, derived via immunoSEQ multiplex PCR, lists solely in-frame clones and lacks some. This sample has some 190,000 clones, with roughly 92% found just once. The length of the CDR3 is 14 residues. Trimming stripped 4 bases from V and 2 bases from J, with 10 bases between. The germline CDR1 and CDR2 sequences are KGHDR and SFDVKD. The sequences come from peripheral blood, collected on day 0 of AZD1222 vaccination. This receptor was obtained from an adult in good health. This chain joins TRBV24-1 and TRBJ2-5; the D is unclear. The CDR3 nucleotides read TGTGCCACCAGTGACACCACAGTGCAAGAGACCCAGTACTTC. It specifies CATSDTTVQETQYF.